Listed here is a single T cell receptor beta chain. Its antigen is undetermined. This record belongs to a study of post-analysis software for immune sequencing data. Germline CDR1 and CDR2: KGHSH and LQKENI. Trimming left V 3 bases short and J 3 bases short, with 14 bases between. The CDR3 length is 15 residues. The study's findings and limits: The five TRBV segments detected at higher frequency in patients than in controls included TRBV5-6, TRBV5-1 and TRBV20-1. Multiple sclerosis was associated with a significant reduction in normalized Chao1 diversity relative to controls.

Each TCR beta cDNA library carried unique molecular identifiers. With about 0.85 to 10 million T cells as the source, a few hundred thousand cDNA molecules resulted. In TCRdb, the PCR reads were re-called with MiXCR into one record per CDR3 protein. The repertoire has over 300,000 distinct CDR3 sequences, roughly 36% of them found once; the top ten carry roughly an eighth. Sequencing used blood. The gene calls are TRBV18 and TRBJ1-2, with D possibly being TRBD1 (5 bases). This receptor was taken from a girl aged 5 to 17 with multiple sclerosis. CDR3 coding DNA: TGTGCCAGCTCACCGGGAGGGGCGAAGGACTATGGCTACACCTTC. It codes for CASSPGGAKDYGYTF.